This is a list of T cell receptor beta chains from one sample in a study of cytomegalovirus exposure and HLA in healthy donors. Produced via immunoSEQ multiplex PCR; TCRdb's table is partial and in-frame only. The sample lists about 67,000 clones, about two thirds occurring once. The specimen sequenced was PBMCs. These receptors came from a woman under 40 in good health and CMV-seronegative. The CDR3 runs from the conserved cysteine through the conserved F or W. D genes are given only for firm matches.

j_call | v_call | d_call | cdr3_nt | cdr3_aa
TRBJ2-3 | TRBV4-3 | TRBD2 | TGCGCCAGCAGCCCCGGGACTAGCGGGGGGCACTCTAGCACAGATACGCAGTATTTT | CASSPGTSGGHSSTDTQYF
TRBJ2-5 | TRBV10-3 | - | TGTGCCATCAGCTCAGGCGCTGGTGAGACCCAGTACTTC | CAISSGAGETQYF
TRBJ1-5 | TRBV15 | - | TGTGCCACCAGCAGTGACGGACAGATCAATCAGCCCCAGCATTTT | CATSSDGQINQPQHF
TRBJ2-7 | TRBV18 | - | TGTGCCAGCTCACCGAGGGTTGGTTCCTACGAGCAGTACTTC | CASSPRVGSYEQYF
TRBJ1-4 | TRBV25-1 | TRBD1 | TGTGCCAGCAGTGAATTGGGGGACAGGGTAACTAATGAAAAACTGTTTTTT | CASSELGDRVTNEKLFF
TRBJ1-1 | TRBV6-5 | - | TGTGCCAGCAGTGCCCACAGGGAAAACACTGAAGCTTTCTTT | CASSAHRENTEAFF
TRBJ2-3 | TRBV6-1 | - | TGTGCCAGCAGACCCGGGGCATGGGACTATACGCAGTATTTT | CASRPGAWDYTQYF
TRBJ2-7 | TRBV15 | - | TGTGCCACCAGCAGAGACCGACAGGTTCCCGAGCAGTACTTC | CATSRDRQVPEQYF
TRBJ2-1 | TRBV6-5 | TRBD1 | TGTGCCAGCACCATCGGACAGGGGAGCATCGAGCAGTTCTTC | CASTIGQGSIEQFF
TRBJ2-7 | TRBV28 | - | TGTGCCAGCAGTTCCCTCGACTATTACGAGCAGTACTTC | CASSSLDYYEQYF
TRBJ1-4 | TRBV9 | TRBD1 | TGTGCCAGCAGCCCTAAGACAGGGAGTGGAGCAACTAATGAAAAACTGTTTTTT | CASSPKTGSGATNEKLFF
TRBJ1-1 | TRBV6-6 | TRBD1 | TGTGCCAGCAGACCGGGTGGGACAGGGAGGACTGAAGCTTTCTTT | CASRPGGTGRTEAFF